This T cell receptor (beta chain) was recovered during a study of identical twins. With template switching, a universal primer site was added, and the cDNA carried unique molecular identifiers. TCRdb recomputed calls from the 5' RACE reads with MiXCR, one row per CDR3 protein. The sample records 1.5 million to 2 million distinct CDR3 sequences, about 32% being singletons. Germline V gives CDR1 SGHTA, CDR2 FQGNSA. V gave up 5 bases and J gave up 1 base, with 19 bases separating them. This CDR3 spans 17 amino acids. To note about this clonotype: Its antigen is unknown.

Study outcomes and limitations: Reduced insertions were recorded for abundant cord blood beta clonotypes, with no such pattern in memory repertoires. Within twin pairs, the out-of-frame alpha sequences they shared showed excess low generation probability. The study based its conclusions on cross-sectional statistical analysis and did not follow the same donors.

The source material was cord blood. The J gene is TRBJ2-3, the V gene TRBV7-2, with D possibly TRBD2 on 5 matching bases. The origin of this receptor is a newborn girl in good health. CDR3 loop: CASSQSRTPTRTDTQYF. Here the CDR3 DNA reads TGTGCCAGCAGCCAGTCAAGGACTCCCACCCGCACAGATACGCAGTATTTT.